The 23 T cell receptor beta chains presented below share a single source sample, sequenced in a study of Ad26.COV2.S vaccination and SARS-CoV-2 variants. TCRdb's copy holds only in-frame clones and misses some; the assay was immunoSEQ multiplex PCR. The sample includes a few hundred thousand clones, about nine tenths of them seen just once. This sample's treatment: 15 to 20 received Ad26.COV2.S at low or high dose, single or two shots; several received placebo; per-sample allocation not given. The investigators took samples on day 63 after the first vaccine or placebo injection. The sample here was peripheral blood, taken in a trial of Ad26.COV2.S vaccine versus placebo. Receptor source: a person between 18 and 59 years old who received the Ad26.COV2.S COVID-19 vaccine or a placebo.

The genes are TRBV19 and TRBJ1-2; 7 nucleotides match TRBD1. CDR3 length: 13 amino acids. V dropped 1 base and J dropped 7; count of bases not matched to a gene: 3. CDR1 is LNHDA and CDR2 is SQIVND in the germline V gene (reference sequence). Here the CDR3 reads CASSIVQGGGYTF. In DNA, the CDR3 is TGTGCCAGTAGTATAGTCCAGGGGGGTGGCTACACCTTC.

This chain links TRBV6-5 with TRBJ1-1, with 10 bases lining up with TRBD1. Germline CDR1 reads MNHEY; CDR2 reads SVGAGI. With V trimmed by 10 bases and J by 6 bases, 5 bases remained unmatched. The CDR3 spans 12 residues. CDR3: CATGQGGPEAFF. CDR3 DNA: TGTGCCACCGGACAGGGGGGCCCTGAAGCTTTCTTT.

V usage is TRBV19 and J usage is TRBJ1-1, with 9 positions matching TRBD1. The CDR3 extends over 15 amino acids. Germline V CDR1 and CDR2: LNHDA, SQIVND (reference sequence). V dropped 6 bases and J dropped 4; count of bases not matched to a gene: 9. CDR3 protein: CASRLRDRESTEAFF. The CDR3 DNA reads TGTGCCAGTAGACTCCGGGACAGGGAGAGCACTGAAGCTTTCTTT.

The chain links TRBV13 to TRBJ1-1; D is unclear. This CDR3 comprises 18 residues. Looked up from germline, CDR1 is PRHDT and CDR2 is FYEKMQ (reference sequence). V was cut by 1 base and J by 0 bases, with 18 bases left in between. The CDR3 protein is CASSLVDWIGGVNTEAFF. CDR3 coding DNA: TGTGCCAGCAGCTTAGTAGATTGGATTGGAGGAGTGAACACTGAAGCTTTCTTT.

The gene calls are TRBV18 and TRBJ2-1, with TRBD2 identical over 10 bases. The ends lost 5 bases at V and 7 bases at J; junction bases unmatched: 8. CDR1 is KGHSH, CDR2 LQKENI, per germline. CDR3 size: 15 residues. Written as DNA, the CDR3 is TGTGCCAGCTCAACCCTAGCGGGAGTAGGGAATGAGCAGTTCTTC. Residues: CASSTLAGVGNEQFF.

V is TRBV2 and J is TRBJ2-7; D ambiguous. This CDR3 comprises 13 residues. The V gene's germline CDR1 is SNHLY and CDR2 FYNNEI. The V gene lost 9 bases and the J gene lost 3 bases, with 15 bases spanning the gap. CDR3 nucleotide sequence: TGTGCCAGTAACCGTGGTTCCAACTACGAGCAGTACTTC. It codes for CASNRGSNYEQYF. Complete variable domain (other parts from reference TRBV2 and TRBJ2-7): EPEVTQTPSHQVTQMGQEVILRCVPISNHLYFYWYRQILGQKVEFLVSFYNNEISEKSEIFDDQFSVERPDGSNFTLKIRSTKLEDSAMYFCASNRGSNYEQYFGPGTRLTVT.

The rearrangement joins TRBV28 to TRBJ2-1; 7 bases fit TRBD1. There are 17 residues in the CDR3. Trimming took 2 bases from V and 2 from J; bases not matched to a gene: 9. CDR1 is MDHEN and CDR2 is SYDVKM in the germline V gene. CDR3 nucleotide sequence: TGTGCCAGCAGTTTAGCCAGGGGAACAGGGGCCTACAATGAGCAGTTCTTC. This sequence encodes CASSLARGTGAYNEQFF. The full variable domain, in which reference TRBV28 and TRBJ2-1 provide the parts outside the CDR3, is DVKVTQSSRYLVKRTGEKVFLECVQDMDHENMFWYRQDPGLGLRLIYFSYDVKMKEKGDIPEGYSVSREKKERFSLILESASTNQTSMYLCASSLARGTGAYNEQFFGPGTRLTVL.

This clone appeared a single time. The chain employs TRBV5-1 and TRBJ2-3, with a possible D match to TRBD2 (5 bases). Trimming shortened V by 6 bases and J by 2 bases, and 10 bases separated the two germline ends. CDR1 and CDR2 (germline): SGHRS, YFSETQ. The CDR3 runs to 13 residues. In DNA form, the CDR3 reads TGCGCCAGCAACCGGGAAGACACAGATACGCAGTATTTT. This codes for CASNREDTDTQYF.

The chain joins TRBV5-6 to TRBJ1-1, with TRBD1 as a possible D gene (5 bases). CDR1 and CDR2 (germline): SGHDT, YYEEEE. V was pared by 2 bases and J by 0 bases, with 11 bases between. This CDR3 contains 15 residues. CDR3 DNA: TGTGCCAGCAGCTTTCAGGGATCCATGAACACTGAAGCTTTCTTT. The encoded protein is CASSFQGSMNTEAFF.

The chain combines TRBV19 with TRBJ2-5, with 7 nucleotides matching TRBD1. With V trimmed by 4 bases and J by 4 bases, 6 bases remained unmatched. Germline V CDR1 and CDR2: LNHDA, SQIVND (reference sequence). This CDR3 spans 14 amino acids. The CDR3 region has the DNA TGTGCCAGTAGTACCCCAGGGGGTCGAGAGACCCAGTACTTC. This sequence encodes CASSTPGGRETQYF.

CDR3 residues: CASSDYRVRDTGELFF. CDR3 nucleotides: TGCGCCAGCAGCGACTACAGGGTACGGGACACCGGGGAGCTGTTTTTT. This chain connects TRBV5-1 to TRBJ2-2; a possible D gene is TRBD1 (6 bases). In germline, CDR1 is SGHRS, CDR2 YFSETQ. V was shortened by 4 bases and J by 3 bases, with 16 bases between the two germline ends. The CDR3 has 16 amino acids.

This clone was observed once. The CDR3 loop reads CASSKIGRRTGAFF. The CDR3 DNA reads as TGTGCCAGCAGCAAAATCGGGCGTAGGACAGGGGCTTTCTTT. V gene TRBV21-1 combines with J gene TRBJ1-1; the DNA was not compared with TRBD1, the D call given in the table. TRBV21-1 is noted as a pseudogene. The length of the CDR3 is 14 residues.

The chain has TRBV25-1 and TRBJ1-2; D possibly corresponds to TRBD1 (5 bases). The CDR3 is 15 residues long. Germline V CDR1 and CDR2: MGHDK, SYGVNS. V lost 6 bases, J lost 0 bases, and 14 bases lay in between. The CDR3 sequence: CASRGPGASNYGYTF. As DNA, the CDR3 is TGTGCCAGCAGGGGGCCTGGGGCATCTAACTATGGCTACACCTTC.

The gene calls are TRBV21-1 and TRBJ2-1; TRBD2 was called by the table and not checked on the DNA. TRBV21-1 is a listed pseudogene. This CDR3 spans 19 amino acids. The CDR3 loop is CASSKEGLAGGPSREEQFF. Written as DNA, the CDR3 is TGTGCCAGCAGCAAAGAAGGGCTAGCGGGAGGGCCCAGTAGGGAAGAGCAGTTCTTC.

The V call is TRBV24-1, the J call TRBJ2-7, with TRBD1 as a possible D gene (6 bases). CDR1 KGHDR and CDR2 SFDVKD come from the germline V gene. Deletions cut 2 bases from V and 2 bases from J, with 9 bases between. The CDR3 consists of 14 residues. This chain's CDR3 is CATSDSGTTYEQYF. Written as DNA, the CDR3 is TGTGCCACCAGTGATTCCGGGACAACCTACGAGCAGTACTTC.

The V call is TRBV9, the J call TRBJ2-7; TRBD2 might be the D (5 bases). This CDR3 spans 13 amino acids. With 0 bases removed from V and 7 bases from J, the gap between germline ends came to 11 bases. In germline, CDR1 is SGDLS, CDR2 YYNGEE. The chain's CDR3 is CASSVAIAREQYF. CDR3 coding DNA: TGTGCCAGCAGCGTAGCTATAGCGCGGGAGCAGTACTTC. The full variable domain, with the rest looked up from reference TRBV9 and TRBJ2-7, is DSGVTQTPKHLITATGQRVTLRCSPRSGDLSVYWYQQSLDQGLQFLIQYYNGEERAKGNILERFSAQQFPDLHSELNLSSLELGDSALYFCASSVAIAREQYFGPGTRLTVT.

There are many counts of this clone. The chain recombines TRBV2 with TRBJ2-7, with D maybe TRBD2 (6 bases). The CDR3 contains 17 residues. Deletions cut 3 bases from V and 4 bases from J, with 22 bases between. CDR1 and CDR2 (germline): SNHLY, FYNNEI. CDR3 sequence: CASSDGRLGLPRYEQYF. CDR3 DNA: TGTGCCAGCAGTGACGGACGCTTGGGACTCCCCCGTTACGAGCAGTACTTC.

V gene TRBV11-1 combines with J gene TRBJ1-1; 9 nucleotides line up with TRBD1. The V gene end was trimmed by 5 bases and the J gene end by 6 bases; junction bases not matched to a gene: 13. This CDR3 comprises 16 residues. From germline, CDR1 is SGHAT and CDR2 FQDESV (reference sequence). This CDR3 is CASSLSKQGALPEAFF. As DNA, the CDR3 is TGTGCCAGCAGCCTCTCGAAACAGGGGGCCCTTCCTGAAGCTTTCTTT.

As to this clone: At the DNA level, this CDR3 is encoded by other sequences in the same sample as well. The chain employs TRBV28 and TRBJ2-2, with 8 bases aligning to TRBD1. V was pared by 5 bases and J by 4 bases, with 9 bases of the junction left unmatched. This CDR3 contains 16 residues. CDR1 and CDR2 from the germline V gene are MDHEN and SYDVKM. The CDR3 DNA reads TGTGCCAGCAGTCTAGCCGGGACAGGAGGCACCGGGGAGCTGTTTTTT. It encodes CASSLAGTGGTGELFF.

The chain recombines TRBV7-9 with TRBJ1-2; D is perhaps TRBD1 (5 bases). From germline, CDR1 is SEHNR and CDR2 FQNEAQ (reference sequence). The CDR3 has 12 residues. Trimming pared 8 bases from V and 7 bases from J, leaving 14 bases between. The chain's CDR3 is CASGDGFGGYTF. CDR3 nucleotides: TGTGCCAGCGGGGACGGCTTTGGTGGCTACACCTTC.

The chain has TRBV7-3 and TRBJ2-4; perhaps D is TRBD1 or TRBD2 (5 bases each). V was cut by 3 bases and J by 6 bases, with 9 bases left in between. Germline V CDR1 and CDR2: SGHTA, FQGTGA. The CDR3 contains 13 residues. The CDR3 region is CASSFSGGNIQYF. The CDR3, as DNA: TGTGCCAGCAGCTTCTCTGGGGGAAACATTCAGTACTTC. Looking up the rest from reference TRBV7-3 and TRBJ2-4 gives the full variable domain: GAGVSQTPSNKVTEKGKYVELRCDPISGHTALYWYRQSLGQGPEFLIYFQGTGAADDSGLPNDRFFAVRPEGSVSTLKIQRTERGDSAVYLCASSFSGGNIQYFGAGTRLSVL.

This chain uses TRBV10-1 with TRBJ2-3, with D perhaps TRBD1 (6 bases). The CDR3 length is 14 residues. The ends were cut back, 0 bases at V and 6 bases at J, with 10 bases in the middle. Germline CDR1 is WNHNN and CDR2 is SYGVQD (reference sequence). The CDR3 is CASSESPGADTQYF. In nucleotides, the CDR3 is TGCGCCAGCAGTGAGTCTCCAGGGGCGGATACGCAGTATTTT.

The genes are TRBV30 and TRBJ2-3; no clear D gene. The germline CDR1 and CDR2 sequences are GTSNPN and SVGIG (reference sequence). The CDR3 is made up of 14 amino acids. The germline V and J ends were trimmed by 3 bases and 1 base, with 11 bases remaining between them. The CDR3 reads CAWRGGVGTDTQYF. CDR3 nucleotides: TGTGCCTGGAGAGGTGGGGTGGGCACAGATACGCAGTATTTT.